This T cell receptor beta chain emerged from a study of T cells after yellow fever vaccination. TCRdb re-called the 5' RACE reads through MiXCR, storing one row per CDR3 protein. Of over 300,000 distinct CDR3 sequences detected, about 4% appear once; the ten largest clones hold 20% to 25%. In this sample, this clonotype turned up many times. Per the germline V gene, CDR1 is KGHDR and CDR2 is SFDVKD. V was pared by 6 bases and J by 3 bases, with 3 bases of the junction left unmatched. CDR3 size: 15 residues. V gene TRBV24-1 combines with J gene TRBJ2-1; 11 nucleotides align to TRBD2. This receptor was obtained from a man younger than 35 who received the YFV17D yellow fever vaccine. The source was PBMCs, collected 5 days after the yellow fever booster vaccination. CDR3 loop: CATSTGTSGYNEQFF. The CDR3 bases are TGTGCCACCAGTACCGGGACTAGCGGCTACAATGAGCAGTTCTTC.